The T cell receptor (beta chain) described here comes from a study of T cells in localized non-small cell lung cancer. Profiled with immunoSEQ multiplex PCR; TCRdb holds only in-frame clones, not every one. The table shows about 29,000 clones, with 70% to 90% occurring only once. The germline V and J ends were trimmed by 6 bases and 6 bases, with 15 bases remaining between them. The germline CDR1 and CDR2 sequences are MNHEY and SVGAGI. The CDR3 sequence is 14 residues long. Sequences were derived from peripheral blood, sampled before any cancer treatment. The sequence was obtained from a woman aged 35-75 years with stage I lung adenocarcinoma. The V gene is TRBV6-5, the J gene TRBJ1-5, with D maybe TRBD1 (5 bases). The CDR3 DNA sequence: TGTGCCAGCAGCCACGACATGGGGGTTCAGCCCCAGCATTTT. Its protein product is CASSHDMGVQPQHF.